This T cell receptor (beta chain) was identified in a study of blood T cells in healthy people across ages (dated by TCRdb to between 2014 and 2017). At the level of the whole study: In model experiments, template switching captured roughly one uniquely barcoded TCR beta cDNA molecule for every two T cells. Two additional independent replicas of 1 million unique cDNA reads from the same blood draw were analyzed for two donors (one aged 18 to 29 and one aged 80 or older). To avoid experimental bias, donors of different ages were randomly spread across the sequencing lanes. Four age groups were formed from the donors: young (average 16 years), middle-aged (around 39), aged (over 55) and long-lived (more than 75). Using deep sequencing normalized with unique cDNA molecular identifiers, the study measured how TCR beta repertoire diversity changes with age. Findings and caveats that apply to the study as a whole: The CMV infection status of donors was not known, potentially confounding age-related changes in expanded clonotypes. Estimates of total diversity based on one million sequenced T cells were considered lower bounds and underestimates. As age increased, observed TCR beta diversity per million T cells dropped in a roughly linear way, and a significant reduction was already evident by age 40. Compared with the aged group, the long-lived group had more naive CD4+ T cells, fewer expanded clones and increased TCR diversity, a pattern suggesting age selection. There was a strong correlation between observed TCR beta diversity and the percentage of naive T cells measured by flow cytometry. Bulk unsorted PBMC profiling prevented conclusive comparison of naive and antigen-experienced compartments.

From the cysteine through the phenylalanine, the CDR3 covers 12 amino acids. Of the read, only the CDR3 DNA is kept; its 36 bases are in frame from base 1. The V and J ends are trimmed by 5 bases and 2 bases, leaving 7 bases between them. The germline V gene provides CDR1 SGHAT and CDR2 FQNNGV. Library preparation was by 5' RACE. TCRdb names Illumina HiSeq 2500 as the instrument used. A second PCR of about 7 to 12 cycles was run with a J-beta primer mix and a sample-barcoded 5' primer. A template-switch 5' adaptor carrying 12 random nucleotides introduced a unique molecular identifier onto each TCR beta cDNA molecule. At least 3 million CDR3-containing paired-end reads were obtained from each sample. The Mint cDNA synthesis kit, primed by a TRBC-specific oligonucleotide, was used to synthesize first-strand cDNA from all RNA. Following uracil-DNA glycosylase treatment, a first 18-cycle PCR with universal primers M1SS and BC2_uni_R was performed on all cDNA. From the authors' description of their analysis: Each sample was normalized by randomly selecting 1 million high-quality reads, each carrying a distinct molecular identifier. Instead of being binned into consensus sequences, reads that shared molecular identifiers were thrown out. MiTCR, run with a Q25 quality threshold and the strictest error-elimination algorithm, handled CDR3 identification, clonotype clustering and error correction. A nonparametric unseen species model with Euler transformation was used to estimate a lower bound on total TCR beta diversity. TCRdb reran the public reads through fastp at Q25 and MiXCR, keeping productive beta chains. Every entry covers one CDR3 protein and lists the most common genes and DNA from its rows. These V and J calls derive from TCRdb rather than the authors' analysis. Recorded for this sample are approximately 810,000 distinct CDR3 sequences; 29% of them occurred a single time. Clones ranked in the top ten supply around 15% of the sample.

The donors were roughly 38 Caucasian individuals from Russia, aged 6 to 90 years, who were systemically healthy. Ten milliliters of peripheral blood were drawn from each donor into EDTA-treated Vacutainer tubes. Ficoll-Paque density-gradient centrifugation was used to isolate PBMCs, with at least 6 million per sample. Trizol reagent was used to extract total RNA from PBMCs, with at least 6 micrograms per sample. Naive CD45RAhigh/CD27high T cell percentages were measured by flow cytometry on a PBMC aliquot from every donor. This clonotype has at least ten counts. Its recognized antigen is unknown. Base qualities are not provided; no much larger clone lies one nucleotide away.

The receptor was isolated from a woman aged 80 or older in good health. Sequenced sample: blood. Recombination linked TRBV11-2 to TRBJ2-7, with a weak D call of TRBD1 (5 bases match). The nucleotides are TGTGCCAGCAGCGAACAGGCCTACGAGCAGTACTTC. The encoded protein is CASSEQAYEQYF.